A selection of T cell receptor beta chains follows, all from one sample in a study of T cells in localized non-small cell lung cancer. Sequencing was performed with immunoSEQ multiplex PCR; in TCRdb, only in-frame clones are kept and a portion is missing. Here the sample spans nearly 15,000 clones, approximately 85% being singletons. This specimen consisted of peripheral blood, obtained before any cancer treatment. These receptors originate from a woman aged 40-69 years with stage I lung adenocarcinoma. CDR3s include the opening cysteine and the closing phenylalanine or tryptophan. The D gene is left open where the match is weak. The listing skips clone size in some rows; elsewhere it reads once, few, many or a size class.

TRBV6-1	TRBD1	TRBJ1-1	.	TGTGCCAGCAGTCCGCGGGACAGCCGAAACACTGAAGCTTTCTTT	CASSPRDSRNTEAFF
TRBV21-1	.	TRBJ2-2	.	TGTGCCAGCAGCAAAGACGCCCTAGCGGTAACCGGGGAGCTGTTTTTT	CASSKDALAVTGELFF
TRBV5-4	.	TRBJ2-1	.	TGTGCCAGCAGCTTGGGGGGGAGCTCCTACAATGAGCAGTTCTTC	CASSLGGSSYNEQFF
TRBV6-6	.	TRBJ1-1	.	TGTGCCAGCAGTTACGATGACGGCAACACTGAAGCTTTCTTT	CASSYDDGNTEAFF
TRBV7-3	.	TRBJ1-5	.	TGTGCCAGCAGCGCTTGGGCCGATCAGCCCCAGCATTTT	CASSAWADQPQHF
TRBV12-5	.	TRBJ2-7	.	TGTGCTAGTGGTCATAATCGCGAGCAGTACTTC	CASGHNREQYF
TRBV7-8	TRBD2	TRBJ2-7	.	TGTGCCAGCACCATAGCGGGAGCCTTTTACGAGCAGTACTTC	CASTIAGAFYEQYF
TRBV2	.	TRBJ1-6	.	TGTGCCAGCAGTGAACACAAGGATAATTCACCCCTCCACTTT	CASSEHKDNSPLHF
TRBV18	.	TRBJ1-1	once	TGTGCCAGCTCACCAGCTGCAGGGAACACTGAAGCTTTCTTT	CASSPAAGNTEAFF
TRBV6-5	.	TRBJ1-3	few	TGTGCCAGCAGTACAGGGAGATTCCGAAACACCATATATTTT	CASSTGRFRNTIYF
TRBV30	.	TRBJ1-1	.	TGTGCCTGGAGTGTACGGATTAAGGCGAACACTGAAGCTTTCTTT	CAWSVRIKANTEAFF
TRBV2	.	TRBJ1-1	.	TGTGCCAGCAATATGGACAGAGCTCTTGAAGCTTTCTTT	CASNMDRALEAFF
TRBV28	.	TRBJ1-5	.	TGTGCCAGCAGTCCGCAGGGTGGGGGATATAGCAATCAGCCCCAGCATTTT	CASSPQGGGYSNQPQHF
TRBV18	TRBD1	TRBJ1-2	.	TGTGCCAGCTCACCACCGTCCCAGGGGGGGACAGGCTACACCTTC	CASSPPSQGGTGYTF
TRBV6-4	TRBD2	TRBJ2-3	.	TGTGCCAGCAGTGACTCGTCTAGCGGGGCCACAGATACGCAGTATTTT	CASSDSSSGATDTQYF
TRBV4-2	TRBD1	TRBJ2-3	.	TGTGCCAGCAGCCAAGCGGGGGGGACAGGGGGCCCAGATACGCAGTATTTT	CASSQAGGTGGPDTQYF
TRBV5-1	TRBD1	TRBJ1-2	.	TGCGCCAGCAGCTTGGAGGGGGACAGGCCCCCCTATGGCTACACCTTC	CASSLEGDRPPYGYTF
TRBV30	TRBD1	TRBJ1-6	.	TGTGCCTGCACAAGGACAGGGGGAAAGAATTCACCCCTCCACTTT	CACTRTGGKNSPLHF
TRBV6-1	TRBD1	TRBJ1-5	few	TGTGCCACCAGGACAGGGAATCAGCCCCAGCATTTT	CATRTGNQPQHF
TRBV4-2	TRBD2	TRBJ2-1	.	TGTGCCAGCAGCCCGACTGAGCGGGGGTCCTACAATGAGCAGTTCTTC	CASSPTERGSYNEQFF
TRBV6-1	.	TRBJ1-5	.	TGTGCCAGCGACCCGGGGGCTGGACAGCCCCAGCATTTT	CASDPGAGQPQHF
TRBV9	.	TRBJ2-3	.	TGTGCCAGCAGCCCCCAGGGAGGTAGGGTAGATACGCAGTATTTT	CASSPQGGRVDTQYF
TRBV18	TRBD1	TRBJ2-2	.	TGTGCCAGCTCACGGGACAGGACGAACACCGGGGAGCTGTTTTTT	CASSRDRTNTGELFF
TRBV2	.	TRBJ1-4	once	TGTGCCAGCTCGTCAGGGACCGTTAATGAAAAACTGTTTTTT	CASSSGTVNEKLFF
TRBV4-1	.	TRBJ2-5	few	TGCGCCAGCAGCCAAGGGGTCCATCCCCAAGAGACCCAGTACTTC	CASSQGVHPQETQYF
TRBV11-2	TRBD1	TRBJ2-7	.	TGTGCCAGCAGCCCGGGACAGGGGCCCTACGAGCAGTACTTC	CASSPGQGPYEQYF
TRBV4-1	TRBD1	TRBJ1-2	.	TGCGCCAGCAGCCAAAGGGCGCCGCCCGGGACAGGGGCCTATGGCTACACCTTC	CASSQRAPPGTGAYGYTF
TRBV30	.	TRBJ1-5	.	TGTGCCTGGCGTACCGGCGAAAAGGGTGGAAGCAATCAGCCCCAGCATTTT	CAWRTGEKGGSNQPQHF
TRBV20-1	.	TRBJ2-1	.	TGCAGTCCCCTGGACCTGGGCGAGCAGTTCTTC	CSPLDLGEQFF
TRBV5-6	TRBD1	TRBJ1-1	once	TGTGCCAGCAGCTTGGCCGGGACAGGGGAAGCTTTCTTT	CASSLAGTGEAFF
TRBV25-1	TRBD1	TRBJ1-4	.	TGTGCCAGCAGAAACCCCGGGACAGGGTCTGAAAAACTGTTTTTT	CASRNPGTGSEKLFF
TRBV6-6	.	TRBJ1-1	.	TGTGCCAGCAGTAACCCCCGGAGGACTGAAGCTTTCTTT	CASSNPRRTEAFF
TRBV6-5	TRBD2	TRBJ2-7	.	TGTGCCAGCAGTTATGAGACTAGCGGCCCCTACGAGCAGTACTTC	CASSYETSGPYEQYF
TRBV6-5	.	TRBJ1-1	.	TGTGCCAGCAGTTACCATAGGGGGAACACTGAAGCTTTCTTT	CASSYHRGNTEAFF
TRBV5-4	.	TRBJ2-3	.	TGTGCCAGCAGCACCCGGGACTCCACAGATACGCAGTATTTT	CASSTRDSTDTQYF
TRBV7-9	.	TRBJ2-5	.	TGTGCCAGCGGTTGGGGGGACCAAGAGACCCAGTACTTC	CASGWGDQETQYF
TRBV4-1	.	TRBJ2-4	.	TGCGCCAGCAGCCAAGCGGGTTTAGCCAAAAACATTCAGTACTTC	CASSQAGLAKNIQYF
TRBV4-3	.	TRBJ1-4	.	TGCGCCAGCAGCCCCCAGGGTTGGAATGAAAAACTGTTTTTT	CASSPQGWNEKLFF
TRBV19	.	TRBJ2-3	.	TGTGCCAGACCGTCAGTGGGATTGACAGATACGCAGTATTTT	CARPSVGLTDTQYF
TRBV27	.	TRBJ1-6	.	TGTGCCAGCAGTTCCGTCGCGGAAGGGATTTCACCCCTCCACTTT	CASSSVAEGISPLHF
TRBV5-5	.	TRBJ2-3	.	TGTGCCAGCAGCATCGAGCCCACAGATACGCAGTATTTT	CASSIEPTDTQYF
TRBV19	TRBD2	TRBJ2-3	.	TGTGCCAGTAGCAAACTAGCGGGGGGGCTCACAGATACGCAGTATTTT	CASSKLAGGLTDTQYF
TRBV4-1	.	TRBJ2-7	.	TGCGCCAGCAGCCAAGATTGGCAGAGCCCCTACGAGCAGTACTTC	CASSQDWQSPYEQYF
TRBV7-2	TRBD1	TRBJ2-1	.	TGTGCCAGCAGCTTGGCCGGGACAGGGTGGATTGAGCAGTTCTTC	CASSLAGTGWIEQFF
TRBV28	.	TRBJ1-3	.	TGTGCCAGCAGCCAAGGGGGGTCGTGGAACACCATATATTTT	CASSQGGSWNTIYF
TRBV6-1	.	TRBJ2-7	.	TGTGCCAGCAGTGAGTCATCTCCGTACTTC	CASSESSPYF
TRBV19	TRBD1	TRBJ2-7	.	TGTGCCAGTAGTATAGACCACAGGGGTTACGAGCAGTACTTC	CASSIDHRGYEQYF
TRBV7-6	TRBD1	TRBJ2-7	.	TGTGCCAGCAGCGAACCGGGACAGACCTACGAGCAGTACTTC	CASSEPGQTYEQYF
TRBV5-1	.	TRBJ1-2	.	TGCGCCAGCAGCTCCGCAGGAGCCACTTATGGCTACACCTTC	CASSSAGATYGYTF
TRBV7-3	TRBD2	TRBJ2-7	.	TGTGCCAGCAGCCGAATGGGGGGGAGCCCCTACGAGCAGTACTTC	CASSRMGGSPYEQYF
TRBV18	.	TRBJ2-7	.	TGTGCCAGCTCACCACCCTCCGGAACCTACGAGCAGTACTTC	CASSPPSGTYEQYF
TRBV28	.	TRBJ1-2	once	TGTGCCAGCAGTCCGAGACAGTTAGCCTATGGCTACACCTTC	CASSPRQLAYGYTF
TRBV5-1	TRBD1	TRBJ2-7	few	TGCGCCACCTCCGGGACAGGGGGCTCCTACGAGCAGTACTTC	CATSGTGGSYEQYF
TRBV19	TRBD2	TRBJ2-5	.	TGTGCCAGTAGTAAAGGACTAGCGGGGGGGGCGATAGAAGAGACCCAGTACTTC	CASSKGLAGGAIEETQYF
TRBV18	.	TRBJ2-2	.	TGTGCCAGCTCACCACAAAAGGCAGGCGGGGAGCTGTTTTTT	CASSPQKAGGELFF
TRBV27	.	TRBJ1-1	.	TGTGCCAGCAGTTTTGTGGGAACTCGCCTCTTGAACACTGAAGCTTTCTTT	CASSFVGTRLLNTEAFF
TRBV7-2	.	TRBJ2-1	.	TGTGCCAGCAGCTTAGTAACAGGAGGCAATGAGCAGTTCTTC	CASSLVTGGNEQFF
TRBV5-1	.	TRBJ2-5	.	TGCGCCAGCAGCTTGGGACGGGGCCAGCAAGAGACCCAGTACTTC	CASSLGRGQQETQYF
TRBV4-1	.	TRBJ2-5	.	TGCGCCAGCAGCCAACAGTCTCCCCGAGGGGAGACCCAGTACTTC	CASSQQSPRGETQYF
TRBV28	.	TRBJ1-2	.	TGTGCCAGCAGTTCCTCCGGGCATGGCTACACCTTC	CASSSSGHGYTF